The clone carrying this T cell receptor beta chain was detected a few times. Its antigen is still unknown. RNA transcripts were the template for amplifying TCR beta CDR3 regions. First-round RT-PCR of the TCR CDR3 relied on the HTBI primer set. One entry per CDR3 protein results from TCRdb running MiXCR on the multiplex PCR reads. The sample shows some 490,000 distinct CDR3 sequences, around a fifth of them seen only once. This entry belongs to a study of T cells in Graves' hyperthyroidism and ophthalmopathy. Diagnostic decisions used clinical symptoms, serum thyroxine and TRAb, thyroid ultrasound and orbital computed tomography. Fresh peripheral blood, roughly 9.3 ml, was the source of the PBMCs. Study-level points and caveats: Most expanded thyroid clonotypes above 0.001 recurred in blood. Ophthalmopathy and stable hyperthyroidism were told apart by a 13 V-J model.

The sample consisted of blood. The origin of this receptor is a woman in her sixties or seventies with Graves' ophthalmopathy.

The CDR3 spells CASSLTGVIQETQYF. Written as DNA, the CDR3 is TGTGCCAGCAGCTTAACAGGGGTTATACAAGAGACCCAGTACTTC. The chain carries TRBV7-3 and TRBJ2-5; D may be TRBD1 (5 bases). V lost 0 bases and J lost 2, with 10 bases in between. The CDR3 spans 15 residues. Germline CDR1 SGHTA, CDR2 FQGTGA.